The 31 T cell receptor beta chains presented below share a single source sample, sequenced in a study of blood T cell repertoires in COVID-19. The repertoire was sequenced with immunoSEQ multiplex PCR; TCRdb's copy has only in-frame clones and lacks some. The repertoire has 350,000 to 450,000 clones, more than 70% of them found once; the top ten carry 0.95% to 1.5%. Sequences were obtained from peripheral blood. These receptors came from a man aged 35 to 55 with acute or convalescent COVID-19.

The J gene is TRBJ2-2, the V gene TRBV12-3 or TRBV12-4; D unclear. V was pared by 2 bases and J by 6 bases, with 7 bases between. This CDR3 has 13 residues. The CDR3 reads CASSLLASGELFF. The CDR3 bases are TGTGCCAGCAGTTTACTCGCGTCCGGGGAGCTGTTTTTT.

The gene calls are TRBV7-2 and TRBJ2-7; 11 bases fit TRBD1. Germline lookup yields CDR1 SGHTA and CDR2 FQGNSA. V was pared by 8 bases and J by 0 bases, with 3 bases of the junction left unmatched. The CDR3 is made up of 14 amino acids. The CDR3 DNA follows: TGTGCCAGCGCCGGGACAGGGGGCTCCTACGAGCAGTACTTC. Residues: CASAGTGGSYEQYF.

This clone was seen a single time. This sequence joins TRBV13 and TRBJ2-2, with 8 bases matching TRBD1. V trimming: 5 bases; J trimming: 4 bases; junction bases outside the gene matches: 9. This CDR3 region has 16 residues. CDR1 and CDR2 (germline): PRHDT, FYEKMQ (reference sequence). The CDR3 loop reads CASSTDRGVFTGELFF. Here the CDR3 DNA reads TGTGCCAGCAGCACCGACAGGGGAGTATTCACCGGGGAGCTGTTTTTT.

The chain combines TRBV5-1 with TRBJ1-1; D is uncertain. The CDR3 totals 12 residues. From germline, CDR1 is SGHRS and CDR2 YFSETQ. V lost 2 bases and J 6 bases, leaving 8 bases between the germline ends. CDR3 sequence reads: CASSFRGSEAFF. As DNA, the CDR3 is TGCGCCAGCAGCTTTCGAGGGTCTGAAGCTTTCTTT.

The CDR3 loop reads CASGSGVGQRETQYF. Written as DNA, the CDR3 is TGTGCTAGTGGTTCGGGGGTCGGGCAGAGGGAGACCCAGTACTTC. The chain links TRBV12-5 to TRBJ2-5; D might be TRBD2 (6 bases). The CDR3 spans 15 residues. V gave up 4 bases and J gave up 5 bases, with 17 bases separating them. Germline V gives CDR1 LGHNT, CDR2 FRNRAP.

The J gene is TRBJ2-1, the V gene TRBV5-4, with TRBD2 matching 11 bases. With 7 bases clipped from V and 7 bases from J, the junction kept 10 bases outside the gene matches. CDR1 and CDR2 (germline): SGHNT, YYREEE (reference sequence). This CDR3 is 15 amino acids long. CDR3 residues: CASAGRLAGFNEQFF. The CDR3 nucleotides are TGTGCCAGCGCAGGCCGACTAGCGGGGTTTAATGAGCAGTTCTTC.

The chain combines TRBV7-2 with TRBJ2-3, with D possibly being TRBD2 (5 bases). Germline V CDR1 and CDR2: SGHTA, FQGNSA. V lost 1 base to trimming and J lost 6 bases, with 11 bases between them. CDR3 length: 14 residues. The CDR3 nucleotides read TGTGCCAGCAGCTTAGTATACGGGAAGGATACGCAGTATTTT. It specifies CASSLVYGKDTQYF.

The chain employs TRBV9 and TRBJ2-1, with a tentative D call TRBD1 (6 bases). With 0 bases removed from V and 4 bases from J, the gap between germline ends came to 14 bases. Germline V gene sequence: CDR1 SGDLS, CDR2 YYNGEE. The CDR3 contains 16 residues. DNA of the CDR3: TGTGCCAGCAGCGTAGGGGGGCGGGTAGCATACAATGAGCAGTTCTTC. It is translated as CASSVGGRVAYNEQFF.

The chain employs TRBV5-4 and TRBJ2-5, with a weak D call TRBD2 (5 bases). Germline V lookup: CDR1 SGHNT, CDR2 YYREEE (reference sequence). The V end lost 4 bases, the J end lost 4 bases, and 14 bases lay between the germline ends. CDR3 size: 14 residues. CDR3 in amino acids: CASSPVGRPETQYF. The DNA for the CDR3 is TGTGCCAGCAGCCCAGTAGGGAGACCAGAGACCCAGTACTTC.

J is TRBJ1-5 and V is TRBV19, with 7 bases identical to TRBD1. The junction had 9 bases not matched to a gene; V was cut back by 8 bases and J by 8 bases. The germline V gene has CDR1 LNHDA and CDR2 SQIVND (reference sequence). CDR3 length equals 13 residues. CDR3: CASGQGGIKPQHF. The CDR3 DNA reads as TGTGCCAGTGGCCAGGGGGGAATCAAGCCCCAGCATTTT.

The chain recombines TRBV18 with TRBJ2-1; TRBD2 matches at 9 bases. Germline V CDR1 and CDR2: KGHSH, LQKENI. The CDR3 runs to 16 residues. Trimming removed 1 base from V and 6 bases from J; junction bases left unmatched: 7. CDR3 amino acids: CASSPQAGGLTNEQFF. The CDR3 DNA is TGTGCCAGCTCACCACAAGCGGGGGGCCTTACCAATGAGCAGTTCTTC.

The rearrangement uses TRBV6-5 and TRBJ2-3; TRBD2 agrees at 11 bases. There are 15 residues in the CDR3. V shed 5 bases, J shed 1 base, and the junction held 2 bases outside the gene matches. Germline-derived CDR1 and CDR2 are MNHEY and SVGAGI. CDR3 in amino acids: CASSILAGGTDTQYF. In DNA form, the CDR3 reads TGTGCCAGCAGTATACTAGCGGGAGGCACAGATACGCAGTATTTT.

This rearrangement joins TRBV6-5 to TRBJ1-1; 8 nucleotides match TRBD1. The CDR3 spans 14 residues. Germline V gene sequence: CDR1 MNHEY, CDR2 SVGAGI. V lost 6 bases to trimming and J lost 2 bases; unmatched junction nucleotides: 5. CDR3 sequence: CASRRGTGNTEAFF. In DNA form, the CDR3 reads TGTGCCAGCAGAAGGGGGACAGGAAACACTGAAGCTTTCTTT.

This clone showed up just once. This chain links TRBV2 with TRBJ2-4; D might be TRBD1 (5 bases). Germline V gene data show CDR1 as SNHLY and CDR2 as FYNNEI. Deletions cut 7 bases from V and 3 bases from J, with 13 bases between. This CDR3 region has 14 residues. The CDR3 region has the DNA TGTGCCAGCATCGGAAGTCAGGGCAAAAACATTCAGTACTTC. As protein: CASIGSQGKNIQYF.

This chain links TRBV18 with TRBJ1-4; no firm D call. CDR1 is KGHSH and CDR2 is LQKENI in the germline V gene. The CDR3 extends over 16 amino acids. Trimming left V 4 bases short and J 8 bases short, with 20 bases between. DNA for the CDR3: TGTGCCAGCTCACAAACCAGGTCTGGAGGAAACGAAAAACTGTTTTTT. This gives the protein CASSQTRSGGNEKLFF. Full variable domain (remainder filled in from reference TRBV18 and TRBJ1-4): NAGVMQNPRHLVRRRGQEARLRCSPMKGHSHVYWYRQLPEEGLKFMVYLQKENIIDESGMPKERFSAEFPKEGPSILRIQQVVRGDSAAYFCASSQTRSGGNEKLFFGSGTQLSVL.

The chain employs TRBV27 and TRBJ2-1; a possible D gene is TRBD1 (5 bases). Germline CDR1 reads MNHEY; CDR2 reads SMNVEV (reference sequence). This CDR3 is built from 14 residues. V gave up 8 bases and J gave up 0 bases, with 11 bases separating them. CDR3: CASWRQFSYNEQFF. The CDR3 nucleotides are TGTGCCAGCTGGAGACAGTTCTCCTACAATGAGCAGTTCTTC.

This clone has just a few counts. V usage is TRBV7-2 and J usage is TRBJ1-6, with D perhaps matching TRBD1 (6 bases). V shed 2 bases and J shed 6 bases, with 14 bases lying between them. The germline gives CDR1 SGHTA, CDR2 FQGNSA. The CDR3 is 16 residues long. CDR3 region: CASSLIRRGGNSPLHF. CDR3 nucleotide sequence: TGTGCCAGCAGCTTAATTCGGAGGGGGGGTAATTCACCCCTCCACTTT.

The chain couples TRBV18 to TRBJ1-1, with 10 bases lining up with TRBD1. Germline V gene data show CDR1 as KGHSH and CDR2 as LQKENI. This CDR3 is built from 17 residues. Germline trimming cut 3 bases from V and 4 bases from J; bases unmatched to any gene: 11. The CDR3 sequence: CASSPVTGGGAGTEAFF. For the CDR3, the DNA is TGTGCCAGCTCACCTGTGACAGGGGGCGGTGCGGGCACTGAAGCTTTCTTT.

The DNA of the CDR3 is TGTGCCAGCAGTGACGGCGGTCAGCCCCAGCATTTT. Encoded protein: CASSDGGQPQHF. V is TRBV6-1 and J is TRBJ1-5; no firm D call. The CDR3 consists of 12 residues. Germline V lookup: CDR1 MNHNS, CDR2 SASEGT. Trimming cost V 3 bases and J 6 bases, with 6 bases left between them.

This chain links TRBV7-2 with TRBJ1-6; D uncertain. The V gene's germline CDR1 is SGHTA and CDR2 FQGNSA. CDR3 length equals 14 residues. Between the trimmed V and J ends, which lost 3 bases and 9 bases, there was a span of 12 bases. As DNA, the CDR3 is TGTGCCAGCAGCTTCCAAGCCCGGAGTTCACCCCTCCACTTT. This encodes CASSFQARSSPLHF.

V and J are TRBV29-1 and TRBJ1-2; D may be TRBD1 (5 bases). Germline CDR1 reads SQVTM; CDR2 reads ANQGSEA. The CDR3 covers 14 residues. The V gene lost 8 bases and the J gene lost 4 bases, with 20 bases spanning the gap. The CDR3 nucleotides are TGCAGCTCCTCCGGCCCAGCAGACAGCTATGGCTACACCTTC. Amino acids: CSSSGPADSYGYTF.

The rearrangement links TRBV7-9 to TRBJ2-1; TRBD2 matches 8 bases. CDR1 SEHNR and CDR2 FQNEAQ come from the germline V gene (reference sequence). J gave up 4 bases and V 5 bases, and 13 bases lay outside the gene matches. There are 17 residues in the CDR3. The CDR3 reads CASSIKLSGAEYNEQFF. The CDR3, as DNA: TGTGCCAGCAGCATTAAACTTAGCGGGGCAGAATACAATGAGCAGTTCTTC.

A single count supports this clone. The chain joins TRBV11-2 to TRBJ2-1, with D hard to call. The CDR3 contains 14 residues. CDR1 SGHAT and CDR2 FQNNGV come from the germline V gene. V was cut by 8 bases and J by 3 bases, with 14 bases left in between. The chain's CDR3 is CASHNLAGYNEQFF. The CDR3 coding sequence is TGTGCCAGCCACAACTTAGCCGGCTACAATGAGCAGTTCTTC.

The genes are TRBV30 and TRBJ2-4, with TRBD2 matching 8 bases. Germline CDR1 reads GTSNPN; CDR2 reads SVGIG (reference sequence). The CDR3 totals 15 residues. V lost 3 bases, J lost 6 bases, and 10 bases stayed unmatched. In nucleotides, the CDR3 is TGTGCCTGGAGCGAACATGCGGGGGGTGGAAACATTCAGTACTTC. Residues: CAWSEHAGGGNIQYF.

V gene TRBV5-6 combines with J gene TRBJ2-5; TRBD1 agrees at 12 bases. Germline V gene data show CDR1 as SGHDT and CDR2 as YYEEEE. CDR3 size: 16 residues. The J segment lost 4 bases and the V segment lost 3 bases, leaving 7 bases of the junction unmatched. This CDR3 reads CASSWGDRGRGETQYF. Here the CDR3 DNA reads TGTGCCAGCAGCTGGGGGGACAGGGGGCGCGGAGAGACCCAGTACTTC.

V and J are TRBV7-2 and TRBJ1-4; D is unresolved. V shed 5 bases and J shed 5 bases, with 12 bases lying between them. The CDR3 runs 14 residues. Germline CDR1 and CDR2: SGHTA and FQGNSA. For the CDR3, the DNA is TGTGCCAGCAGCCCCGGACTCCTCAATGAAAAACTGTTTTTT. It is translated as CASSPGLLNEKLFF.

The chain is built from TRBV6-1 and TRBJ1-1; a possible D gene is TRBD1 (6 bases). The CDR3 consists of 14 residues. Germline V lookup: CDR1 MNHNS, CDR2 SASEGT. The V end lost 2 bases, the J end lost 2 bases, and 9 bases lay between the germline ends. Here the CDR3 reads CASSEWGLNTEAFF. CDR3 sequence (DNA): TGTGCCAGCAGTGAATGGGGGCTTAACACTGAAGCTTTCTTT.

The chain employs TRBV5-1 and TRBJ2-1, with D possibly being TRBD2 (5 bases). V lost 0 bases and J lost 9, with 16 bases in between. The CDR3 contains 15 residues. Germline assignment: CDR1 SGHRS and CDR2 YFSETQ. The CDR3 DNA follows: TGCGCCAGCAGCTTGGAAGGGAGTCAGGACGGTGAGCAGTTCTTC. It encodes CASSLEGSQDGEQFF.

The V call is TRBV7-9, the J call TRBJ1-2, with D hard to call. The CDR3 runs to 12 residues. Deletions cut 7 bases from V and 10 bases from J, with 16 bases between. Germline V gives CDR1 SEHNR, CDR2 FQNEAQ (reference sequence). CDR3: CASTLSSSDYTF. The CDR3 nucleotides are TGTGCCAGCACCCTTAGCAGCAGCGACTACACCTTC.

V and J are TRBV18 and TRBJ1-1, with unresolved D. The CDR3 length is 13 residues. Trimming cost V 3 bases and J 2 bases, with 7 bases left between them. Germline V CDR1 and CDR2: KGHSH, LQKENI. The CDR3 spells CASSPQVNTEAFF. The DNA for the CDR3 is TGTGCCAGCTCACCCCAGGTTAACACTGAAGCTTTCTTT. Full variable domain (missing parts from reference TRBV18 and TRBJ1-1): NAGVMQNPRHLVRRRGQEARLRCSPMKGHSHVYWYRQLPEEGLKFMVYLQKENIIDESGMPKERFSAEFPKEGPSILRIQQVVRGDSAAYFCASSPQVNTEAFFGQGTRLTVV.

V gene TRBV19 combines with J gene TRBJ1-2, with D perhaps matching TRBD1 (6 bases). V lost 7 bases and J lost 4, with 13 bases in between. Germline-derived CDR1 and CDR2 are LNHDA and SQIVND (reference sequence). The CDR3 contains 13 residues. In DNA, the CDR3 is TGTGCCAGTAATCGGGACACCTCCTATGGCTACACCTTC. Translation: CASNRDTSYGYTF. Full variable domain (remainder filled in from reference TRBV19 and TRBJ1-2): DGGITQSPKYLFRKEGQNVTLSCEQNLNHDAMYWYRQDPGQGLRLIYYSQIVNDFQKGDIAEGYSVSREKKESFPLTVTSAQKNPTAFYLCASNRDTSYGYTFGSGTRLTVV.